This T cell receptor (beta chain) was identified in a study of blood T cell repertoires in COVID-19. Overall study context: Collection of acute and convalescent COVID-19 samples took place in the United States, Italy and Spain.

Per germline, CDR1 LNHDA and CDR2 SQIVND (reference sequence). CDR3 length equals 15 residues. Losses at the gene ends were 3 bases for V and 6 bases for J; bases not matched to a gene: 5. Seattle patient enrollment occurred during active infection, with longitudinal follow-up thereafter. Authors' methods: Scientists estimated how many nucleated cells there were by amplifying reference gene primers. TCRdb keeps only in-frame clones here, not all; method: immunoSEQ multiplex PCR. Clone size and the V and J calls come from that table; the DNA yielded D and trimming. The sample carries about 370,000 clones, 70% to 90% recorded once. This clone was observed a few times.

The sample taken for sequencing was peripheral blood. The genes are TRBV19 and TRBJ2-7; 13 positions match TRBD2. The clonotype was recovered from a woman in her twenties or thirties with COVID-19, enrolled during active disease. Here the CDR3 reads CASSMGLAGLGEQYF. CDR3 DNA sequence: TGTGCCAGTAGTATGGGACTAGCGGGGCTGGGCGAGCAGTACTTC.